Following are 12 T cell receptor beta chains from one sample sequenced in a study of blood T cell repertoires in COVID-19. The repertoire was sequenced with immunoSEQ multiplex PCR; TCRdb's copy has only in-frame clones and lacks some. The data contain 150,000 to 200,000 clones, 65% to 85% of them seen just once; the ten biggest clones take up 5.2%. The specimen was peripheral blood. All receptors derive from a young woman with acute or convalescent COVID-19.

V and J are TRBV20-1 and TRBJ2-6; TRBD1 agrees at 11 bases. Per germline, CDR1 DFQATT and CDR2 SNEGSKA (reference sequence). The ends lost 3 bases at V and 0 bases at J; junction bases unmatched: 4. The CDR3 runs to 17 residues. For the CDR3, the DNA is TGCAGTGCTAGTCGGGGGACAGGGGGCTCTGGGGCCAACGTCCTGACTTTC. Its translation is CSASRGTGGSGANVLTF.

J is TRBJ1-1 and V is TRBV15; D might be TRBD1 (6 bases). The CDR3 covers 17 residues. Germline V gives CDR1 LNHNV, CDR2 YYDKDF (reference sequence). V was trimmed by 4 bases and J by 1 base, leaving 19 bases between them. The chain's CDR3 is CATSTKRGFVGNTEAFF. The CDR3 DNA sequence: TGTGCCACCAGCACCAAAAGGGGGTTCGTGGGGAACACTGAAGCTTTCTTT.

The chain links TRBV4-3 to TRBJ2-1; 9 bases map to TRBD2. Germline V gene sequence: CDR1 LGHNA, CDR2 YSLEER. V dropped 0 bases and J dropped 0; count of bases not matched to a gene: 6. CDR3 length equals 18 residues. This chain's CDR3 is CASSQEAGGTRSYNEQFF. In DNA, the CDR3 is TGCGCCAGCAGCCAAGAAGCGGGGGGAACTCGCTCCTACAATGAGCAGTTCTTC.

The J gene is TRBJ2-7, the V gene TRBV9; D is unresolved. V lost 3 bases and J lost 0, with 4 bases in between. The CDR3 totals 12 residues. The V gene's germline CDR1 is SGDLS and CDR2 YYNGEE. CDR3 sequence: CASSGSSYEQYF. The CDR3 region has the DNA TGTGCCAGCAGCGGGAGCTCCTACGAGCAGTACTTC.

V and J are TRBV30 and TRBJ1-1, with 8 bases lining up with TRBD1. The germline V gene encodes CDR1 GTSNPN and CDR2 SVGIG (reference sequence). J was trimmed by 3 bases and V by 3 bases; bases with no gene match: 3. The CDR3 is made up of 13 amino acids. The CDR3 sequence: CAWRVDRDTEAFF. The CDR3 DNA sequence: TGTGCCTGGAGGGTGGACAGGGACACTGAAGCTTTCTTT. Full variable domain (rest looked up from reference TRBV30 and TRBJ1-1): SQTIHQWPATLVQPVGSPLSLECTVEGTSNPNLYWYRQAAGRGLQLLFYSVGIGQISSEVPQNLSASRPQDRQFILSSKKLLLSDSGFYLCAWRVDRDTEAFFGQGTRLTVV.

CDR3 region: CASSYSPGGYEQYF. CDR3 DNA sequence: TGTGCCAGCAGTTACTCCCCAGGGGGCTACGAGCAGTACTTC. The chain is built from TRBV6-5 and TRBJ2-7; the match to TRBD1 covers 7 bases. Germline trimming cut 0 bases from V and 3 bases from J; bases unmatched to any gene: 2. The CDR3 has 14 amino acids. The germline V gene encodes CDR1 MNHEY and CDR2 SVGAGI.

The rearrangement joins TRBV9 to TRBJ2-1; D is perhaps TRBD2 (5 bases). This CDR3 region has 13 residues. Trimming left V 5 bases short and J 8 bases short, with 14 bases between. Germline V lookup: CDR1 SGDLS, CDR2 YYNGEE. For the CDR3, the DNA is TGTGCCAGCAGAGCCTCGGGCGGGCATGAGCAGTTCTTC. Translated, it gives CASRASGGHEQFF. The complete variable domain, with remaining parts taken from reference TRBV9 and TRBJ2-1, reads DSGVTQTPKHLITATGQRVTLRCSPRSGDLSVYWYQQSLDQGLQFLIQYYNGEERAKGNILERFSAQQFPDLHSELNLSSLELGDSALYFCASRASGGHEQFFGPGTRLTVL.

The chain joins TRBV27 to TRBJ2-7, with D unresolved. The germline CDR1 and CDR2 sequences are MNHEY and SMNVEV (reference sequence). Trimming pared 3 bases from V and 3 bases from J, leaving 9 bases between. The CDR3 consists of 13 residues. CDR3 nucleotide sequence: TGTGCCAGCAGTTTGTCTAGTGACTACGAGCAGTACTTC. It translates to CASSLSSDYEQYF.

Concerning this clone itself: At the DNA level, this CDR3 is encoded by other sequences in the same sample as well. V usage is TRBV7-2 and J usage is TRBJ1-1, with D possibly TRBD1 on 5 matching bases. V lost 1 base and J 4 bases, leaving 7 bases between the germline ends. The V gene's germline CDR1 is SGHTA and CDR2 FQGNSA. This CDR3 comprises 13 residues. The CDR3 sequence is CASSLGQGTEAFF. The DNA of the CDR3 is TGTGCCAGCAGCTTAGGGCAGGGCACTGAAGCTTTCTTT.

This chain joins TRBV6-4 and TRBJ1-5; D not certain. Trimming pared 3 bases from V and 9 bases from J, leaving 12 bases between. The CDR3 has 13 residues. Germline CDR1 and CDR2: MRHNA and SNTAGT. This CDR3 reads CASSESEASPQHF. CDR3 nucleotide sequence: TGTGCCAGCAGTGAAAGCGAGGCTTCGCCCCAGCATTTT.

The chain is built from TRBV25-1 and TRBJ1-5; D uncertain. The germline V gene encodes CDR1 MGHDK and CDR2 SYGVNS. Trimming took off 1 base at V and 1 base at J, with 5 bases between the two ends. The CDR3 extends over 14 amino acids. CDR3 region: CASSELGSNQPQHF. CDR3 coding DNA: TGTGCCAGCAGTGAATTGGGCAGCAATCAGCCCCAGCATTTT. Variable domain in full (rest from reference TRBV25-1 and TRBJ1-5): EADIYQTPRYLVIGTGKKITLECSQTMGHDKMYWYQQDPGMELHLIHYSYGVNSTEKGDLSSESTVSRIRTEHFPLTLESARPSHTSQYLCASSELGSNQPQHFGDGTRLSIL.

Written as DNA, the CDR3 is TGCGCCAGCAGCCTCGATAACAGGGGTGGAAACACCATATATTTT. Translation gives CASSLDNRGGNTIYF. The chain uses TRBV4-1 and TRBJ1-3; 7 bases agree with TRBD1. From germline, CDR1 is MGHRA and CDR2 YSYEKL. CDR3 length equals 15 residues. Trimming at V came to 4 bases and at J to 3 bases, leaving 6 bases not matched to a gene.